These 32 T cell receptor beta chains share one sample of origin, sequenced in a study of glioma-infiltrating T cells after dendritic cell vaccination. TCRdb keeps only in-frame clones here, not all; method: immunoSEQ multiplex PCR. The repertoire includes fewer than 70,000 clones, more than 75% of them detected once, and about 8.1% sits in the top ten. Time point noted: after dendritic cell vaccination, including at tumor progression/relapse. The source was blood, collected after dendritic cell vaccination. Source of these receptors: a human donor with glioblastoma.

This chain links TRBV14 with TRBJ2-5; TRBD1 matches at 10 bases. With 2 bases clipped from V and 5 bases from J, the junction kept 5 bases outside the gene matches. The CDR3 covers 15 residues. Germline V lookup: CDR1 SGHDN, CDR2 FVKESK. This CDR3 is CASSQRDRGAETQYF. The CDR3 DNA reads as TGTGCCAGCAGCCAACGGGACAGGGGCGCGGAGACCCAGTACTTC.

CDR3 nucleotides: TGTGCCAGCAGCACCCCCCCAACCCAGGGAAACGAGCAGTACTTC. Translated: CASSTPPTQGNEQYF. This sequence joins TRBV11-2 and TRBJ2-7, with D perhaps matching TRBD1 (5 bases). Germline assignment: CDR1 SGHAT and CDR2 FQNNGV. The CDR3 consists of 15 residues. V lost 5 bases and J 5 bases, leaving 19 bases between the germline ends.

The chain is built from TRBV4-3 and TRBJ2-5; 11 nucleotides line up with TRBD2. Losses at the gene ends were 0 bases for V and 1 base for J; bases not matched to a gene: 7. This CDR3 comprises 18 residues. Germline-derived CDR1 and CDR2 are LGHNA and YSLEER. The chain's CDR3 is CASSQDLLAGALQETQYF. CDR3 DNA: TGCGCCAGCAGCCAAGATCTACTAGCGGGGGCCCTCCAAGAGACCCAGTACTTC.

V usage is TRBV18 and J usage is TRBJ2-6, with D uncertain. The length of the CDR3 is 15 residues. V lost 8 bases and J lost 0, with 11 bases in between. Germline-derived CDR1 and CDR2 are KGHSH and LQKENI. The CDR3 DNA is TGTGCCAGCGCCGAGGAGCTCTCTGGGGCCAACGTCCTGACTTTC. This encodes CASAEELSGANVLTF.

This clone was detected a few times. One junction end does not reproduce the germline sequence, and a read error may be involved. Other DNA sequences in this specimen translate into the identical CDR3. The V gene is TRBV5-3, the J gene TRBJ1-6; 9 nucleotides align to TRBD1. TRBV5-3 is an open reading frame, and its role is uncertain. The CDR3 has 19 amino acids. As DNA, the CDR3 is TGTGCCAGAAGCCCCTGGACAGGGGCAAAAAGCTCCTATAATTCCCCCCTCCACTTT. Translation: CARSPWTGAKSSYNSPLHF.

The chain is built from TRBV5-1 and TRBJ2-7; 7 nucleotides match TRBD2. J lost 7 bases, V lost 4 bases, and 14 bases had no gene match. This CDR3 spans 15 amino acids. Germline CDR1 is SGHRS and CDR2 is YFSETQ. The chain's CDR3 is CASSPREGGVGEQYF. The CDR3 coding sequence is TGCGCCAGCAGCCCCAGGGAGGGAGGGGTAGGAGAGCAGTACTTC.

J is TRBJ2-7 and V is TRBV7-8; D is perhaps TRBD2 (7 bases). The CDR3 runs 15 residues. Trimming shortened V by 5 bases and J by 1 base, and 15 bases separated the two germline ends. Per the germline V gene, CDR1 is SGHVS and CDR2 is FQNEAQ. CDR3 bases: TGTGCCAGCAGCGGCCGGGGGGCTGCATCCTACGAGCAGTACTTC. Translating gives CASSGRGAASYEQYF.

The CDR3 sequence is CASTENTGQKLFF. Here the CDR3 DNA reads TGTGCCAGCACTGAAAATACAGGCCAAAAACTGTTTTTT. The V gene is TRBV6-5, the J gene TRBJ1-4, with D perhaps matching TRBD1 (5 bases). The CDR3 extends over 13 amino acids. The germline V gene encodes CDR1 MNHEY and CDR2 SVGAGI. Trimming stripped 7 bases from V and 9 bases from J, with 15 bases between.

This clone appeared a few times. The chain combines TRBV7-9 with TRBJ2-4; perhaps TRBD1 as D (6 bases). The CDR3 has 16 residues. Trimming removed 4 bases from V and 1 base from J, with 14 bases in between. Germline CDR1 reads SEHNR; CDR2 reads FQNEAQ (reference sequence). The CDR3 coding sequence is TGTGCCAGCAGCTATACAGGCCAGGGGGCCAAAAACATTCAGTACTTC. Translated, it gives CASSYTGQGAKNIQYF.

In its sample, this clone was seen many times. V and J are TRBV5-1 and TRBJ2-1; perhaps TRBD2 as D (6 bases). V lost 6 bases and J lost 0, with 19 bases in between. Germline-derived CDR1 and CDR2 are SGHRS and YFSETQ. The CDR3 is made up of 17 amino acids. The CDR3 DNA follows: TGCGCCAGCACCCCTACGGGGGTCCGAAGCTCCTACAATGAGCAGTTCTTC. It specifies CASTPTGVRSSYNEQFF.

The chain has TRBV5-4 and TRBJ1-5; D uncertain. This CDR3 comprises 14 residues. From germline, CDR1 is SGHNT and CDR2 YYREEE (reference sequence). Trimming cost V 4 bases and J 4 bases, with 12 bases left between them. As DNA, the CDR3 is TGTGCCAGCAGCCCATGGGGAGATAATCAGCCCCAGCATTTT. This gives the protein CASSPWGDNQPQHF.

V usage is TRBV7-9 and J usage is TRBJ2-1; 7 bases align to TRBD1. After removal of 10 bases from V and 3 bases from J, the junction contained 3 bases not matched to a gene. Per the germline V gene, CDR1 is SEHNR and CDR2 is FQNEAQ (reference sequence). The CDR3 totals 12 residues. The CDR3 bases are TGTGCCACCGGGGACAGCTACAATGAGCAGTTCTTC. It encodes CATGDSYNEQFF.

This rearrangement joins TRBV28 to TRBJ2-1, with 11 positions matching TRBD1. The CDR3 contains 13 residues. Losses at the gene ends were 7 bases for V and 7 bases for J; bases not matched to a gene: 3. Germline CDR1 and CDR2: MDHEN and SYDVKM. Here the CDR3 DNA reads TGTGCCAGCAAGGACAGGGGGCGAAATGAGCAGTTCTTC. Its protein is CASKDRGRNEQFF.

The chain couples TRBV9 to TRBJ2-1; tentatively, D is TRBD2 (6 bases). The CDR3 totals 14 residues. V was pared by 5 bases and J by 1 base, with 10 bases between. The germline CDR1 and CDR2 sequences are SGDLS and YYNGEE. This CDR3 is CASSIADSYNEQFF. In nucleotides, the CDR3 is TGTGCCAGCAGTATAGCGGATTCCTACAATGAGCAGTTCTTC.

This clone has just one count. V is TRBV11-2 and J is TRBJ2-7; D ambiguous. The CDR3 runs 14 residues. V lost 6 bases and J lost 6, with 18 bases in between. CDR1 and CDR2 (germline): SGHAT, FQNNGV. CDR3 protein: CASRLMIDSGEQYF. DNA for the CDR3: TGTGCCAGCAGGCTGATGATAGACTCGGGCGAGCAGTACTTC.

To note about this clone: Compared with germline, one end of the junction differs, possibly owing to a read error. The chain employs TRBV5-3 and TRBJ2-7; 9 nucleotides agree with TRBD1. TRBV5-3 is marked as an open reading frame, function uncertain. There are 13 residues in the CDR3. CDR3 nucleotides: TGCCTTACCGAGGACAGGGGTTTTTACGAGCAGTACTTC. Translation gives CLTEDRGFYEQYF.

The rearrangement uses TRBV27 and TRBJ2-5; D ambiguous. CDR3 length: 15 amino acids. The germline CDR1 and CDR2 sequences are MNHEY and SMNVEV (reference sequence). Trimming cost V 6 bases and J 1 base, with 15 bases left between them. The CDR3 loop is CASSPRGSSQETQYF. CDR3 sequence (DNA): TGTGCCAGCAGCCCCCGAGGTAGCAGCCAAGAGACCCAGTACTTC.

About this clone itself: A read error may produce the germline difference seen at one junction end. This specimen includes other DNA sequences encoding the same CDR3. The V gene is TRBV4-3, the J gene TRBJ1-6; no definite D call. Germline CDR1 is LGHNA and CDR2 is YSLEER. CDR3 size: 17 residues. CDR3 amino acids: CASSQDSRSSYNSPLHF. The CDR3 DNA sequence: TGCGCCAGCAGCCAAGACAGCCGGAGCTCCTATAATTCCCCCCTCCACTTT.

The genes are TRBV29-1 and TRBJ1-1, with unresolved D. CDR1 is SQVTM, CDR2 ANQGSEA, per germline. The CDR3 spans 11 residues. V lost 7 bases to trimming and J lost 5 bases, with 11 bases between them. The CDR3 DNA is TGCAGCGGGGGAGAGGAGACTGAAGCTTTCTTT. Protein sequence: CSGGEETEAFF.

V usage is TRBV9 and J usage is TRBJ2-7; weak D call: TRBD2 (6 bases). This CDR3 contains 14 residues. V was cut by 7 bases and J by 1 base, with 15 bases left in between. CDR1 and CDR2 from the germline V gene are SGDLS and YYNGEE. Here the CDR3 DNA reads TGTGCCAGCGCCCGCGGGGACGGATCCTACGAGCAGTACTTC. Its translation is CASARGDGSYEQYF.

The chain couples TRBV30 to TRBJ2-7, with 8 bases fitting TRBD2. V lost 1 base to trimming and J lost 1 base; unmatched junction nucleotides: 15. Germline assignment: CDR1 GTSNPN and CDR2 SVGIG (reference sequence). The CDR3 length is 18 residues. The CDR3 spells CAWSDPTIAGTISYEQYF. The CDR3 DNA sequence: TGTGCCTGGAGTGACCCCACTATAGCGGGGACAATATCCTACGAGCAGTACTTC.

This clone occurred once. The V gene is TRBV4-3, the J gene TRBJ2-2; TRBD2 matches 8 bases. This CDR3 comprises 18 residues. V shed 0 bases and J 4 bases; nucleotides not matched to a gene: 10. The germline V gene has CDR1 LGHNA and CDR2 YSLEER. CDR3 amino acids: CASSQDLGGGPATGELFF. The CDR3 coding sequence is TGCGCCAGCAGCCAAGATCTAGGCGGGGGGCCGGCCACCGGGGAGCTGTTTTTT.

This clone showed up just a few times. J is TRBJ2-3 and V is TRBV28; 8 nucleotides line up with TRBD2. V trimming: 4 bases; J trimming: 13 bases; junction bases outside the gene matches: 13. Looked up from germline, CDR1 is MDHEN and CDR2 is SYDVKM. The CDR3 spans 14 residues. The CDR3 here is CASSSLPERGREYF. The CDR3 nucleotides are TGTGCCAGCAGTTCCTTACCCGAGCGGGGGAGGGAGTATTTT.

This clone has more than one count but fewer than ten. The CDR3 here is CASSLESVNQETQYF. In nucleotides, the CDR3 is TGCGCCAGCAGCTTGGAATCGGTAAACCAAGAGACCCAGTACTTC. This sequence joins TRBV5-1 and TRBJ2-5, with D uncertain. Looked up from germline, CDR1 is SGHRS and CDR2 is YFSETQ. The CDR3 is 15 residues long. V gave up 0 bases and J gave up 0 bases, with 9 bases separating them.

The CDR3 is CASSRQAGGETQYF. DNA of the CDR3: TGCGCCAGCAGTAGGCAGGCCGGAGGGGAGACCCAGTACTTC. The genes are TRBV4-3 and TRBJ2-5, with D perhaps TRBD2 (6 bases). Per the germline V gene, CDR1 is LGHNA and CDR2 is YSLEER. The V and J ends lost 6 bases and 5 bases respectively, with 16 bases between them. CDR3 size: 14 residues.

V usage is TRBV6-6 and J usage is TRBJ1-4, with TRBD1 as a possible D gene (5 bases). The CDR3 runs 14 residues. Germline CDR1 is MNHNY and CDR2 is SVGAGI (reference sequence). Trimming stripped 5 bases from V and 8 bases from J, with 15 bases between. The CDR3 DNA follows: TGTGCCAGCAGTACAGCCGAGGAGGGGGAAAAACTGTTTTTT. It encodes CASSTAEEGEKLFF.

V usage is TRBV7-2 and J usage is TRBJ2-1; D is possibly TRBD2 (8 bases). The CDR3 length is 15 residues. Germline V CDR1 and CDR2: SGHTA, FQGNSA. The ends were cut back, 8 bases at V and 3 bases at J, with 17 bases in the middle. CDR3 DNA sequence: TGTGCCAGCGGACAGGTGGCGGGGGGCTACAATGAGCAGTTCTTC. Translating it yields CASGQVAGGYNEQFF.

The gene calls are TRBV11-2 and TRBJ2-7, with D possibly being TRBD1 (6 bases). The V gene lost 4 bases and the J gene lost 6 bases, with 13 bases spanning the gap. Germline CDR1 SGHAT, CDR2 FQNNGV. The CDR3 sequence is 13 residues long. The CDR3 region is CASSWTAPSEQYF. Here the CDR3 DNA reads TGTGCCAGCAGCTGGACAGCCCCCAGCGAGCAGTACTTC. Drawing the rest from reference TRBV11-2 and TRBJ2-7, the complete variable domain is EAGVAQSPRYKIIEKRQSVAFWCNPISGHATLYWYQQILGQGPKLLIQFQNNGVVDDSQLPKDRFSAERLKGVDSTLKIQPAKLEDSAVYLCASSWTAPSEQYFGPGTRLTVT.

The V gene is TRBV6-5, the J gene TRBJ1-1; TRBD1 is a possible D gene (5 bases). Germline CDR1 MNHEY, CDR2 SVGAGI. The CDR3 runs 14 residues. Deletions cut 5 bases from V and 6 bases from J, with 16 bases between. This CDR3 is CASSELAGDPEAFF. DNA for the CDR3: TGTGCCAGCAGTGAACTCGCGGGGGACCCTGAAGCTTTCTTT.

V usage is TRBV5-1 and J usage is TRBJ2-3, with 15 bases that match TRBD2. Trimming at V came to 4 bases and at J to 4 bases, leaving 1 base not matched to a gene. CDR1 is SGHRS, CDR2 YFSETQ, per germline. The length of the CDR3 is 15 residues. CDR3 nucleotide sequence: TGCGCCAGCAGCAGGACTAGCGGGAGGGCAGATACGCAGTATTTT. As protein: CASSRTSGRADTQYF.

This clone was recorded only once. V gene TRBV13 combines with J gene TRBJ2-3; D may be TRBD1 (7 bases). With 3 bases removed from V and 1 base from J, the gap between germline ends came to 14 bases. The germline V gene has CDR1 PRHDT and CDR2 FYEKMQ (reference sequence). This CDR3 has 16 residues. The CDR3 spells CASSLNRGGGTDTQYF. The CDR3 region has the DNA TGTGCCAGCAGCTTGAACAGGGGAGGTGGCACAGATACGCAGTATTTT.

The chain couples TRBV28 to TRBJ1-5; D unclear. CDR1 MDHEN and CDR2 SYDVKM come from the germline V gene. The CDR3 sequence is 14 residues long. The ends were cut back, 3 bases at V and 3 bases at J, with 9 bases in the middle. Here the CDR3 reads CASSFETPNQPQHF. CDR3 DNA sequence: TGTGCCAGCAGTTTTGAGACTCCCAATCAGCCCCAGCATTTT.